The rows below give T cell receptor beta chains drawn from one sample of a study of shared clonotypes between healthy human individuals. TCRdb keeps only in-frame clones here, not all; method: immunoSEQ multiplex PCR. The sample records 1.5 million to 2.5 million clones, around 96% being singletons. The sequencing sample was made of naive CD8+ T cells sorted from blood. Every receptor here comes from a man aged 18 to 29 in good health. The CDR3 runs from the conserved cysteine through the conserved F or W. A D gene is named only where the DNA matches it firmly. The size entry is marked missing in some rows and otherwise reads once, few, many or a size class.

D	size	J	V	CDR3	DNA
TRBD2	-	TRBJ2-1	TRBV9	CASSPGLALSSYNEQFF	TGTGCCAGCAGCCCCGGACTAGCGCTGAGCTCCTACAATGAGCAGTTCTTC
-	-	TRBJ2-1	TRBV4-3	CASSQDPGAYNEQFF	TGCGCCAGCAGCCAAGACCCAGGGGCTTACAATGAGCAGTTCTTC
-	-	TRBJ2-7	TRBV13	CASSGGGAEQYF	TGTGCCAGCAGCGGGGGGGGCGCCGAGCAGTACTTC
-	-	TRBJ1-4	TRBV29-1	CSVEVDLPNEKLFF	TGCAGCGTGGAGGTCGACCTCCCTAATGAAAAACTGTTTTTT
TRBD1	once	TRBJ2-5	TRBV2	CASSTLRQGRQETQYF	TGTGCCAGCAGTACCTTGCGACAGGGACGCCAAGAGACCCAGTACTTC
TRBD1	-	TRBJ1-1	TRBV6-4	CASRETGANTEAFF	TGTGCCAGCAGGGAGACAGGGGCGAACACTGAAGCTTTCTTT
TRBD1	-	TRBJ2-7	TRBV28	CASSWAGGREQYF	TGTGCCAGCAGTTGGGCAGGGGGCCGCGAGCAGTACTTC
-	-	TRBJ1-3	TRBV6-5	CASSYSAENTIYF	TGTGCCAGCAGTTACTCAGCGGAAAACACCATATATTTT
-	once	TRBJ1-6	TRBV5-8	CASSLTGYNSPLHF	TGTGCCAGCAGCTTGACGGGGTATAATTCACCCCTCCACTTT
-	-	TRBJ1-1	TRBV5-6	CASSFSGTLMNTEAFF	TGTGCCAGCAGCTTTTCCGGGACACTCATGAACACTGAAGCTTTCTTT
-	-	TRBJ1-1	TRBV9	CASSEVGNTEAFF	TGTGCCAGCAGCGAGGTGGGGAACACTGAAGCTTTCTTT
TRBD1	-	TRBJ2-1	TRBV11-3	CASSSLQGAGEQFF	TGTGCCAGCAGCTCCCTCCAGGGGGCCGGTGAGCAGTTCTTC
-	-	TRBJ1-2	TRBV29-1	CSVDSSAGANYGYTF	TGCAGCGTTGATTCTAGCGCAGGGGCCAACTATGGCTACACCTTC
-	-	TRBJ2-3	TRBV5-4	CASSLGSVTDTQYF	TGTGCCAGCAGCTTGGGTAGCGTTACAGATACGCAGTATTTT
-	-	TRBJ1-6	TRBV27	CASSLWQSGSPLHF	TGTGCCAGCAGTTTATGGCAGTCAGGTTCACCCCTCCACTTT
-	-	TRBJ2-7	TRBV11-2	CASRHPSTAGSYEQYF	TGTGCCAGCAGACATCCTTCAACTGCAGGATCGTACGAGCAGTACTTC
-	once	TRBJ2-5	TRBV12-5	CASGAPNQETQYF	TGTGCTAGTGGTGCCCCCAATCAAGAGACCCAGTACTTC
-	-	TRBJ1-1	TRBV6-5	CASRPPNNPTEAFF	TGTGCCAGCAGGCCCCCCAACAATCCTACTGAAGCTTTCTTT
-	-	TRBJ2-1	TRBV9	CASSVRGGNEQFF	TGTGCCAGCAGCGTGAGGGGTGGTAATGAGCAGTTCTTC
-	-	TRBJ2-7	TRBV4-1	CASSQTWANLYEQYF	TGCGCCAGCAGCCAAACCTGGGCCAACCTTTACGAGCAGTACTTC
-	-	TRBJ2-7	TRBV5-4	CASSLGVAYEQYF	TGTGCCAGCAGCTTGGGTGTGGCCTACGAGCAGTACTTC
-	-	TRBJ1-3	TRBV6-1	CASSEPRAGWFSGNTIYF	TGTGCCAGCAGTGAACCCCGAGCAGGGTGGTTCTCTGGAAACACCATATATTTT
TRBD1	-	TRBJ1-2	TRBV15	CATRNNGEGALNYGYTF	TGTGCCACCAGAAACAACGGGGAGGGGGCTCTTAACTATGGCTACACCTTC